This T cell receptor (beta chain) was sequenced during a study of T-cell memory formation after mild COVID-19. Via MiXCR, TCRdb re-called the 5' RACE reads, giving one row per CDR3 protein. Of 250,000 to 350,000 distinct CDR3 sequences in the sample, 15% to 20% are singletons; the top ten hold 20% to 25%. Material: PBMCs or a T cell subset sorted from them (not recorded which). This receptor was taken from a man between 18 and 29 years old who had mild COVID-19 (a few samples of this study predate the infection). Cell type and time point are not known.

Written as DNA, the CDR3 is TGTGCCAGCAGCTTAGTCGGTTACATGAACACTGAAGCTTTCTTT. The encoded protein is CASSLVGYMNTEAFF. The chain links TRBV7-2 to TRBJ1-1; unclear D gene. The CDR3 sequence is 15 residues long. V lost 1 base and J 0 bases, leaving 9 bases between the germline ends. Germline CDR1 and CDR2: SGHTA and FQGNSA.